These T cell receptor beta chains were read from a single sample in a study of molecular identifiers for immune sequencing clone quantification. From the PCR reads, TCRdb called clonotypes with MiXCR, one entry per CDR3 protein. The sample carries about 97,000 distinct CDR3 sequences, under 40% recorded once. Sequencing was performed on naive CD8+ T cells from blood, with Jurkat cell RNA spiked in. These receptors all come from a human donor in good health. Some libraries in this study had Jurkat cell RNA spiked in. Both conserved end residues are part of each CDR3. D genes are given only for firm matches. Not every row has a clone size; where given, it reads once, few, many or a size class.

cdr3_nt cdr3_aa clone_size j_call v_call d_call
TGTGCCAGCAAGGACGGAACTACCTACGAGCAGTACTTC CASKDGTTYEQYF few TRBJ2-7 TRBV2 NA
TGTGCCAGCAGCGTAGAGGGGGGGACCGAAGAAGCTTTCTTT CASSVEGGTEEAFF few TRBJ1-1 TRBV9 NA
TGTGCCAGCAGTTACTTCAGCTCTGGGGCCAACGTCCTGACTTTC CASSYFSSGANVLTF many TRBJ2-6 TRBV6-5 NA
TGTGCCAGCGGCGGATGGGGGGAGAACACTGAAGCTTTCTTT CASGGWGENTEAFF NA TRBJ1-1 TRBV9 NA
TGTGCCAGCAGCTCACCTTTACAGGGCGGGGTGCAGTACTTC CASSSPLQGGVQYF NA TRBJ2-7 TRBV11-2 NA
TGTGCCAGCAGCCAAGTTTCGTACCAAGAGACCCAGTACTTC CASSQVSYQETQYF many TRBJ2-5 TRBV14 NA
TGTGCCAGCAGCTTAGAATTTGTCAGGGCAGATACGCAGTATTTT CASSLEFVRADTQYF NA TRBJ2-3 TRBV5-3 NA
TGTGCCAGCAGCGAGGTCCCTAACTATGGCTACACCTTC CASSEVPNYGYTF few TRBJ1-2 TRBV14 NA
TGTGCCAGCAGCTTGGGGACAGCCGTCAACGAGCAGAACTTC CASSLGTAVNEQNF NA TRBJ2-7 TRBV7-8 TRBD1
TGTGCCAGCAGTTTACCGGCCGAAACCCGAAACACCATATATTTT CASSLPAETRNTIYF NA TRBJ1-3 TRBV28 NA
TGTGCCAGCAGCGTAGCCCCGGGAGCCCCAGATACGCAGTATTTT CASSVAPGAPDTQYF few TRBJ2-3 TRBV9 NA
TGTGCCAACAGCGGCACGAGGTCACCCCTCCACTTT CANSGTRSPLHF NA TRBJ1-6 TRBV5-6 NA
TGTGCCAGCAGTTTCGTGACAGGGGAGTCCCAGCAGAACTTC CASSFVTGESQQNF once TRBJ2-7 TRBV6-5 TRBD1
TGTGCCAGCAGTTTAGGCCCGACAGGGGATTACGAGCAGTACTTC CASSLGPTGDYEQYF NA TRBJ2-7 TRBV27 TRBD1
TGCAGCGTTGCCGGGACAGATGTGAGCTCTGGAAACACCATATATTTT CSVAGTDVSSGNTIYF few TRBJ1-3 TRBV29-1 TRBD1